What follows are 5 T cell receptor beta chains derived from one specimen sequenced in a study of OX40 agonist ivuxolimab in advanced cancers. The library relied on the immunoSEQ multiplex PCR assay. The table was pulled from immuneACCESS by TCRdb, which kept in-frame rearrangements only. Such tables lose some clones; where checked, under half of the loss comes from unresolved V genes, and the rest has no known cause. Present in this sample are roughly 52,000 clones, roughly 81% of which were seen just once. The ten largest account for approximately 1.2% of the sample. Sequencing was performed on CD4+ or CD8+ T cells sorted from blood, taken in a trial of the OX40 agonist ivuxolimab. The receptors derive from an adult with an advanced solid tumor such as melanoma, head and neck, liver or kidney cancer.

J is TRBJ2-3 and V is TRBV28; 7 bases map to TRBD1. This CDR3 has 13 residues. V lost 10 bases to trimming and J lost 4 bases; unmatched junction nucleotides: 8. Germline V gene data show CDR1 as MDHEN and CDR2 as SYDVKM. The CDR3 nucleotides are TGTGCCACCTATTTTACAGGGGCAGATACGCAGTATTTT. Translated: CATYFTGADTQYF.

The chain employs TRBV28 and TRBJ1-1; D unclear. The length of the CDR3 is 16 residues. Germline V CDR1 and CDR2: MDHEN, SYDVKM. Between the trimmed V and J ends, which lost 3 bases and 4 bases, there was a span of 18 bases. The CDR3 sequence: CASSFFGEYGVTEAFF. In DNA form, the CDR3 reads TGTGCCAGCAGTTTCTTCGGGGAGTACGGGGTCACTGAAGCTTTCTTT.

This clone has only a few counts. One junction end does not reproduce the germline sequence, and a read error may be involved. CDR3 loop: CAGAASGPYEQYF. The CDR3 DNA sequence: TGTGCCGGCGCGGCTAGCGGACCCTACGAACAGTACTTC. V usage is TRBV6-6 and J usage is TRBJ2-7; 7 positions agree with TRBD2. Germline V gene sequence: CDR1 MNHNY, CDR2 SVGAGI (reference sequence). The CDR3 length is 13 residues.

V is TRBV9 and J is TRBJ1-1; 7 bases align to TRBD1. Trimming cost V 3 bases and J 0 bases; bases outside gene matches: 2. CDR1 and CDR2 from the germline V gene are SGDLS and YYNGEE. The CDR3 sequence is 14 residues long. This CDR3 reads CASSEGQLNTEAFF. The CDR3 DNA follows: TGTGCCAGCAGCGAGGGACAGCTGAACACTGAAGCTTTCTTT.

The rearrangement uses TRBV6-5 and TRBJ2-7, with 7 bases identical to TRBD2. The CDR3 length is 14 residues. Unmatched junction bases numbered 7, after V lost 5 bases and J lost 3 bases. Looked up from germline, CDR1 is MNHEY and CDR2 is SVGAGI. CDR3 nucleotide sequence: TGTGCCAGCAGTGGCCCTGGCGGGAGCTACGAGCAGTACTTC. It is translated as CASSGPGGSYEQYF.